These T cell receptor beta chains were read from a single sample in a study of T cell responses to AZD1222 COVID-19 vaccine. Data came from immunoSEQ multiplex PCR; TCRdb stores just in-frame clones and leaves some out. In the table there are 40,000 to 55,000 clones, 70% to 90% of which are singletons. Here the sequenced sample was peripheral blood, taken 28 days after the second AZD1222 dose. Receptors originate from an adult who received the AZD1222 COVID-19 vaccine. CDR3s include the opening cysteine and the closing phenylalanine or tryptophan. The order of the fields is V gene, J gene, D gene, clone size, CDR3 DNA, CDR3 protein. A D gene is named only where the DNA matches it firmly. Some rows have no size entry. The others give once, few or many, or a class for an expanded clone.

>TRBV9|TRBJ1-3|TRBD1|.
TGTGCCAGCAGCCCTTGGACAGGGGGCTCGATTGGAAACACCATATATTTT
CASSPWTGGSIGNTIYF
>TRBV29-1|TRBJ1-2|.|.
TGCAGCGTTGAAGAAGGATATGGCTACACCTTC
CSVEEGYGYTF
>TRBV28|TRBJ1-2|TRBD1|.
TGTGCCAGCAGTTGGGACAGGGGGAATTATGGCTACACCTTC
CASSWDRGNYGYTF
>TRBV9|TRBJ2-1|TRBD1|.
TGTGCCAGCGCAACTTCCCCCGGACAGGGGCTTGGCGAGCAGTTCTTC
CASATSPGQGLGEQFF
>TRBV2|TRBJ1-2|.|.
TGTGCCAGCAGTCTCGGGGAGGGGATAGGAGGCTACACCTTC
CASSLGEGIGGYTF
>TRBV7-2|TRBJ2-7|TRBD2|once
TGTGCCAGCAGCTTAGTTAGGGGACTAGCCCAATACGAGCAGTACTTC
CASSLVRGLAQYEQYF
>TRBV5-4|TRBJ2-1|TRBD2|.
TGTGCCAGCAGCCGCGCGCGGGAGTACCACAATGAGCAGTTCTTC
CASSRAREYHNEQFF
>TRBV27|TRBJ2-7|TRBD1|few
TGTGCCAGCAGTTTCTTAGCCGGGACAGGGACCTACGAGCAGTACTTC
CASSFLAGTGTYEQYF
>TRBV7-9|TRBJ2-2|.|.
TGTGCCAGCAGGAGGGGAGGCGGGGAGCTGTTTTTT
CASRRGGGELFF
>TRBV6-6|TRBJ1-5|.|.
TGTGCCAGCAGATTCGGCCTCGGGGGGTGGCAGCCCCAGCATTTT
CASRFGLGGWQPQHF
>TRBV7-2|TRBJ2-3|.|.
TGTGCCAGCAGCTCCGGGTGGAATCTCCCAGATACGCAGTATTTT
CASSSGWNLPDTQYF
>TRBV7-6|TRBJ1-1|.|.
TGTGCCAGCAGCTTAGCGGGGGTGGGAGGGAACACTGAAGCTTTCTTT
CASSLAGVGGNTEAFF
>TRBV28|TRBJ2-7|.|.
TGTGCCAGCAGCTTGGGGCTCGAGCAGTACTTC
CASSLGLEQYF
>TRBV2|TRBJ1-2|.|.
TGTGCCAGCAGGGGCCAGATGTATGGCTACACCTTC
CASRGQMYGYTF
>TRBV11-2|TRBJ2-5|TRBD1|.
TGTGCCAGCAGCTTGTGGGGACAGGGGGAGGTTGGAAAGACCCAGTACTTC
CASSLWGQGEVGKTQYF
>TRBV13|TRBJ2-5|TRBD1|.
TGTGCCAGCAGCTTAGTTTACAGGGGGCAAGAGACCCAGTACTTC
CASSLVYRGQETQYF
>TRBV29-1|TRBJ1-2|.|once
TGCAGCGTTGAAGATCCCTATGGCTACACCTTC
CSVEDPYGYTF
>TRBV7-8|TRBJ2-3|TRBD2|.
TGTGCCAGCAGCTTGGTATGGACTAGCGGGGCAGATACGCAGTATTTT
CASSLVWTSGADTQYF
>TRBV19|TRBJ2-1|TRBD2|once
TGTGCCAGTAGTGTTAGCGGGAGCGCCTCCTACAATGAGCAGTTCTTC
CASSVSGSASYNEQFF
>TRBV25-1|TRBJ2-1|.|.
TGTGCCAGCAGTGACTACAGCTCCTACAATGAGCAGTTCTTC
CASSDYSSYNEQFF